The rows below give T cell receptor beta chains drawn from one sample of a study of post-analysis software for immune sequencing data. TCRdb itself ran the PCR reads through MiXCR, one entry per CDR3 protein. The data hold 650,000 to 850,000 distinct CDR3 sequences, with 53% observed a single time. Input material: blood. These TCRs come from a girl under 18 with multiple sclerosis. CDR3s include the opening cysteine and the closing phenylalanine or tryptophan. A D gene is named only where the DNA matches it firmly. Part of the rows lack a size; the others show once, few, many or a class for expanded clones.

TRBV6-2/TRBV6-3 | NA | 15 | TRBD2 | CASRSLAGVLNEQFF
TRBV5-1 | NA | 13 | NA | CASSLSNTDTQYF
TRBV12-3/TRBV12-4 | few | 15 | TRBD1 | CASSLWAGGSDEQYF
TRBV9 | NA | 14 | NA | CASSVVASSGEQYF
TRBV15 | NA | 17 | TRBD1 | CATSRDPAGTGVDEQYF
TRBV2 | NA | 12 | NA | CASSERQGEQYF
TRBV5-1 | NA | 15 | NA | CASSSLGEGTGELFF
TRBV5-1 | NA | 13 | NA | CASSPPRADTQYF
TRBV20-1 | NA | 14 | NA | CSASGFRGSNEQYF
TRBV27 | few | 15 | TRBD2 | CASRPGTSGFYEQYF
TRBV29-1 | NA | 11 | TRBD1 | CSGSIGGYAFF
TRBV7-3 | NA | 16 | NA | CASSLTGGGINSPLHF
TRBV12-3/TRBV12-4 | NA | 16 | TRBD1 | CASSVVPGQGISEQYF
TRBV12-3/TRBV12-4 | once | 16 | TRBD1 | CASRPLPGQGAYEQYF
TRBV29-1 | NA | 14 | NA | CSVQNTGTGNIQYF
TRBV12-3/TRBV12-4 | NA | 12 | NA | CASSLRDRGYTF
TRBV6-1 | NA | 15 | TRBD1 | CASSEGQGSSYEQYF